This T cell receptor beta chain was recorded in a study of shared clonotypes between healthy human individuals. Study at large: A few men and a couple of women, aged 18 to 49, were donors. Study-wide results and limits: Naive subsets generally had larger estimated richness than memory subsets.

In the case of this clone: Its specificity is not known.

It was into CD45RA+ naive and CD45RA-negative memory subsets that the CD4+ cells were split. Replicate sorted-subset PCRs were loaded with 150 to 200 ng DNA, 31,000 or so T cell genomes. Repertoires were generated with immunoSEQ multiplex PCR, while TCRdb's copy carries only in-frame clones and drops some. The top ten hold more than 0.35% of the sample, which has fewer than 3 million clones, roughly 90% seen once. Trimming cost V 2 bases and J 4 bases; bases outside gene matches: 10. This CDR3 is built from 18 residues. Germline V gene sequence: CDR1 MNHEY, CDR2 SMNVEV (reference sequence). The receptor comes from a man aged 18 to 30 in good health. Some clones in this sample may be carry-over from other donors' samples. Material: naive CD4+ T cells from PBMCs. The subset: CD45RA+ positively selected. The chain carries TRBV27 and TRBJ2-6, with 8 nucleotides matching TRBD1. The CDR3 reads CASSLRSGRGRGANVLTF. The CDR3 DNA follows: TGTGCCAGCAGTTTACGAAGCGGCAGGGGGCGCGGGGCCAACGTCCTGACTTTC.